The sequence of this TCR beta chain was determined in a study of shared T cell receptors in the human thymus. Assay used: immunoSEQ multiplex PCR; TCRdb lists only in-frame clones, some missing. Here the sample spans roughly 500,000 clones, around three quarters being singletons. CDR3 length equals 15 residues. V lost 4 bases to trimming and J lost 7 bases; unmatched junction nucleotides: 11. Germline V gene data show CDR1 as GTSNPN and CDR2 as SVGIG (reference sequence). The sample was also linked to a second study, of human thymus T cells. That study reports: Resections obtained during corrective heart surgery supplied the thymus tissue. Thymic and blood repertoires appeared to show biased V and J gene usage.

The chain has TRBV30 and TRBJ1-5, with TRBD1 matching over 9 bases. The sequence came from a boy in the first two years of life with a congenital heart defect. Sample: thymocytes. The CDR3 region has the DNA TGTGCCTGGACCCCTCCCCGACAGGGGGGGCAGCCCCAGCATTTT. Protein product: CAWTPPRQGGQPQHF.